The subject of this entry is one T cell receptor (beta chain). The CDR3 contains 14 residues. Germline V gives CDR1 GTSNPN, CDR2 SVGIG (reference sequence). V lost 7 bases and J lost 4; bases outside the gene matches: 12. TCRdb recomputed calls from the 5' RACE reads with MiXCR, one row per CDR3 protein. The data hold hundreds of thousands of distinct CDR3 sequences, with approximately 13% observed a single time. These data belong to a study of T cells after yellow fever vaccination. The receptor was derived from a young man who received the YFV17D yellow fever vaccine. The chain recombines TRBV30 with TRBJ2-7; 8 bases match TRBD1. Sequenced here: PBMCs, sampled on the day of the yellow fever booster vaccination. The CDR3 loop is CAFNGQGILYEQYF. As DNA, the CDR3 is TGTGCCTTCAATGGACAGGGAATTTTGTACGAGCAGTACTTC. Full variable domain (missing parts from reference TRBV30 and TRBJ2-7): SQTIHQWPATLVQPVGSPLSLECTVEGTSNPNLYWYRQAAGRGLQLLFYSVGIGQISSEVPQNLSASRPQDRQFILSSKKLLLSDSGFYLCAFNGQGILYEQYFGPGTRLTVT.